The present TCR beta chain was sequenced within a study of cytomegalovirus exposure and HLA in healthy donors. Study summary: About 180 million T cells yielded some 100 million unique TCR beta sequences, as an earlier analysis found.

V dropped 1 base and J dropped 8 bases, with 18 bases sitting between them. There are 16 residues in the CDR3. In germline, CDR1 is MNHNS, CDR2 SASEGT. This clone was detected only a few times. This PCR relied on a set of 60 Vbeta primers and 13 Jbeta primers. Some clones are missing from TCRdb's copy, which holds only in-frame ones; the method was immunoSEQ multiplex PCR. Found here are under 200,000 clones, 75% to 90% of them singletons; the top ten hold 1.9%. The specimen sequenced was PBMCs. The V gene is TRBV6-1, the J gene TRBJ2-1; D is possibly TRBD2 (6 bases). This receptor was identified in a human donor in good health. CDR3 region: CASSEERVPRGDEQFF. The CDR3 DNA reads as TGTGCCAGCAGTGAAGAGCGGGTGCCCCGTGGTGATGAGCAGTTCTTC.